This TCR beta chain comes out of a study of T-cell memory formation after mild COVID-19 (dated by TCRdb to the early 2020s). At the level of the whole study: Most TCR sequence clusters were specific to one of the two donors. In a couple of donors, T-cell clones that expanded and contracted after mild COVID-19 were tracked by sequencing TCRalpha and TCRbeta repertoires over time. Two young, previously healthy adult volunteers, one female and one male, were included in the cohort.

The sequencer was an Illumina NovaSeq 6000. Using 5'RACE with constant-segment primers, TCRalpha and TCRbeta cDNA libraries were constructed, with sample barcodes and unique molecular identifiers added in the process. RNA was extracted from every sample with Trizol reagent. Amplification of the libraries took two PCR steps, and the second step added a second sample barcode plus Illumina TruSeq adapters. The libraries were sequenced on an Illumina NovaSeq using 2 x 150 bp paired-end reads. The authors' pipeline ran thus. Demultiplexing of reads and collapsing into UMI-guided consensus sequences were performed with migec v1.2.7. Using mixcr v2.1.11, UMI consensuses were aligned to TRA and TRB V and J templates and then assembled into clonotypes. Clonotypes were classified as expanded or contracted when called significant by both edgeR and NoisET, with noise models trained on biological replicates. edgeR calls used a false discovery rate-adjusted p below 0.01 and a log2 fold-change threshold of 1. As an exploratory analysis of dynamics, max-normalized trajectories of the 1000 most abundant clonotypes were examined by PCA with hierarchical clustering. Separately sequenced CD4+ and CD8+ repertoires were used to assign a CD4 or CD8 phenotype to each responding clone. TCRdb reanalyzed the raw reads on its own, using fastp at Q25 for trimming and MiXCR for clone calling, and kept in-frame beta chains. CDR3 protein duplicates are merged, each entry listing the most common genes and DNA. TCRdb, rather than the study authors, made the V and J calls. The sample table records some 210,000 distinct CDR3 sequences; roughly a tenth of these occur just once. Approximately 3% of the sample comes from the top ten.

General findings and caveats noted by the study authors: Some responding clones were detected in pre-infection memory, which suggested that pre-existing cross-reactive memory T cells had joined the SARS-CoV-2 response. Contracting CD4+ clones were located mainly in the CM and EM memory subsets, whereas CD8+ clones were found to be enriched in EMRA. Only two mild cases were covered by the study, and larger cohorts that include severe cases with pre-infection samples were considered necessary. Clones contracting from day 15 to 85 had balanced CD4/CD8 phenotypes, while a second wave expanding from day 15 to 37 was biased towards CD4+. Whether the second-wave clones peaking on day 37 were SARS-CoV-2 specific was not confirmed.

This clonotype was seen at least ten times. Its target antigen remains unknown. No much larger clone is present one base from it, and per-base qualities are unavailable. V and J are truncated by 6 bases and 2 bases respectively, leaving an intervening sequence of 16 bases. Based on the germline V gene (reference sequence), the CDR1 and CDR2 sequences are DFQATT and SNEGSKA. From the cysteine through the phenylalanine, the CDR3 covers 14 amino acids. Only CDR3 DNA is held: 42 bases, read in frame from base 1. Ficoll-Paque density gradient centrifugation was used to isolate PBMCs. The sequence is built from TRBV20-1 and TRBJ2-5; TRBD1 is possibly the D segment (6 matching bases). The sequenced sample was PBMCs or a T cell subset sorted from them (not recorded which). The origin of this receptor is a man aged 18 to 30 who had mild COVID-19 (a few samples of this study predate the infection). The sample titles of this study are shuffled in the database, so cell type and time point are left out; the donor was told from shared clones. The DNA reads as follows: TGCAGTGCGAGACAGGCGATGTTACAAGAGACCCAGTACTTC. It translates to CSARQAMLQETQYF.